Presented here are 27 T cell receptor beta chains from one specimen sequenced in a study of neurological immune-mediated disorders (dated by TCRdb to between 2017 and 2020). The receptor library was made with 5' RACE. The sequencer listed for this sample is Illumina HiSeq 2500. TCRdb trimmed public reads at Q25 via fastp, called clones via MiXCR and kept in-frame beta chains. All rows with the same CDR3 protein become a single entry with the most common DNA and genes. The sample data list 30,000 to 40,000 distinct CDR3 sequences, and 3.5% to 4% of these were observed just once. Together, the top ten hold approximately 2.2% of the sample. Sequenced input: PBMCs. The receptor source for this set is a young man with multiple sclerosis.

This clonotype was counted many times. The J gene is TRBJ1-6, the V gene TRBV9, with unresolved D. The CDR3 totals 17 residues. Trimming took 0 bases from V and 0 from J, leaving 10 bases between them. Germline V CDR1 and CDR2: SGDLS, YYNGEE. As DNA, the CDR3 is TGTGCCAGCAGCGTAGATGGCAGGAGCTCCTATAATTCACCCCTCCACTTT. Translation gives CASSVDGRSSYNSPLHF.

This clonotype turned up a few times. CDR3 sequence: CSARTNYGYTF. CDR3 coding DNA: TGCAGTGCTAGAACTAACTATGGCTACACCTTC. The chain couples TRBV20-1 to TRBJ1-2; D is unclear. There are 11 residues in the CDR3. The V and J ends lost 2 bases and 0 bases respectively, with 1 base between them. CDR1 and CDR2 (germline): DFQATT, SNEGSKA (reference sequence).

Ten or more counts support this clonotype. The genes are TRBV12-3 or TRBV12-4 and TRBJ2-7; the D gene is possibly TRBD2 (5 bases). The CDR3 has 14 amino acids. The V end lost 0 bases, the J end lost 4 bases, and 10 bases lay between the germline ends. The CDR3 DNA is TGTGCCAGCAGTTTAGCGCGACTACCATACGAGCAGTACTTC. Protein sequence: CASSLARLPYEQYF.

This clonotype was found many times. The rearrangement links TRBV7-9 to TRBJ2-3; 10 bases are a match to TRBD2. Germline CDR1 and CDR2: SEHNR and FQNEAQ (reference sequence). The CDR3 runs 14 residues. Trimming cost V 3 bases and J 6 bases; bases outside gene matches: 3. DNA of the CDR3: TGTGCCAGCAGCTTTAGCGGGGGGTACGATACGCAGTATTTT. It yields the protein CASSFSGGYDTQYF.

This clonotype was counted ten times or more. This may be a read error: a much more frequent sequence differs by one nucleotide. The genes are TRBV13 and TRBJ1-1, with D uncertain. The CDR3 runs 14 residues. Trimming pared 0 bases from V and 2 bases from J, leaving 7 bases between. Looked up from germline, CDR1 is PRHDT and CDR2 is FYEKMQ (reference sequence). CDR3: CASSLGKGNTEAFF. Written as DNA, the CDR3 is TGTGCCAGCAGCTTAGGTAAGGGAAACACTGAAGCTTTCTTT.

This clonotype was recorded at least ten times. The V call is TRBV20-1, the J call TRBJ1-2; D remains unclear. This CDR3 has 12 amino acids. Germline values: CDR1 DFQATT, CDR2 SNEGSKA (reference sequence). Trimming left V 7 bases short and J 4 bases short, with 13 bases between. Here the CDR3 DNA reads TGCAGTGGACCACGAGGATCCTATGGCTACACCTTC. As protein: CSGPRGSYGYTF.

This clonotype was detected ten times or more. This may be a read error, as it is one base from a much larger clone. This chain connects TRBV7-6 to TRBJ2-3; D is perhaps TRBD1 (5 bases). The CDR3 covers 14 residues. V lost 5 bases and J lost 5, with 14 bases in between. Germline V lookup: CDR1 SGHVS, CDR2 FNYEAQ. Here the CDR3 reads CASSRRIGEDTQYF. For the CDR3, the DNA is TGTGCCAGCAGCCGACGAATAGGGGAAGATACGCAGTATTTT.

This clonotype appeared many times. The V call is TRBV7-9, the J call TRBJ1-2, with D hard to call. In germline, CDR1 is SEHNR, CDR2 FQNEAQ (reference sequence). Trimming removed 2 bases from V and 4 bases from J, with 8 bases in between. CDR3 length: 13 amino acids. The CDR3 sequence: CASSLPPPYGYTF. For the CDR3, the DNA is TGTGCCAGCAGCTTACCACCTCCCTATGGCTACACCTTC. The full variable domain, its missing parts supplied by reference TRBV7-9 and TRBJ1-2, is DTGVSQNPRHKITKRGQNVTFRCDPISEHNRLYWYRQTLGQGPEFLTYFQNEAQLEKSRLLSDRFSAERPKGSFSTLEIQRTEQGDSAMYLCASSLPPPYGYTFGSGTRLTVV.

Of note for this clonotype: With a much larger clone just one base away, this may be a read error. This chain uses TRBV29-1 with TRBJ1-2, with D unclear. Germline lookup yields CDR1 SQVTM and CDR2 ANQGSEA. The CDR3 has 11 residues. V dropped 3 bases and J dropped 2 bases, with 4 bases sitting between them. CDR3 sequence (DNA): TGCAGCGTTGACGGGAACTATGGCTACACCTTC. It is translated as CSVDGNYGYTF.

This clonotype has a handful of counts. The CDR3 DNA is TGTGCCAGCCGGTCGGGACAGGGGAATCAGCCCCAGCATTTT. This translates into CASRSGQGNQPQHF. The chain is built from TRBV6-2 or TRBV6-3 and TRBJ1-5, with 10 nucleotides matching TRBD1. In germline, CDR1 is MNHEY, CDR2 SVGEGT. Losses at the gene ends were 8 bases for V and 4 bases for J; bases not matched to a gene: 5. The CDR3 extends over 14 amino acids.

This clonotype has a count of ten or more. The chain couples TRBV12-3 or TRBV12-4 to TRBJ2-3, with a tentative D call TRBD1 (5 bases). This CDR3 contains 15 residues. V lost 3 bases and J 3 bases, leaving 13 bases between the germline ends. The CDR3 reads CASSFRESGTDTQYF. The CDR3 DNA sequence: TGTGCCAGCAGTTTCAGGGAAAGTGGTACAGATACGCAGTATTTT.

The table lists this clonotype with many counts. This rearrangement joins TRBV5-5 to TRBJ2-5; 7 bases line up with TRBD2. The CDR3 extends over 18 amino acids. The germline gives CDR1 SGHKS, CDR2 YYEKEE (reference sequence). V shed 0 bases and J 5 bases; nucleotides not matched to a gene: 16. CDR3 residues: CASSLGAGTLAAGETQYF. The CDR3 bases are TGTGCCAGCAGCTTGGGGGCCGGGACTCTAGCGGCCGGGGAGACCCAGTACTTC. The full variable domain, completed using reference TRBV5-5 and TRBJ2-5, is DAGVTQSPTHLIKTRGQQVTLRCSPISGHKSVSWYQQVLGQGPQFIFQYYEKEERGRGNFPDRFSARQFPNYSSELNVNALLLGDSALYLCASSLGAGTLAAGETQYFGPGTRLLVL.

Points on this clonotype: A much larger clonotype is one base distant, so this may be a read error. CDR3 sequence (DNA): TGTGCCAGCAGTGAATTGACAAACACTGAAGCTTTCTTT. It encodes CASSELTNTEAFF. The chain couples TRBV6-4 to TRBJ1-1; no definite D call. CDR3 length: 13 amino acids. V was shortened by 3 bases and J by 2 bases, with 7 bases between the two germline ends. Per germline, CDR1 MRHNA and CDR2 SNTAGT.

This clonotype was picked up many times. The chain is built from TRBV15 and TRBJ2-7, with D possibly being TRBD1 or TRBD2 (5 bases each). The V end was cut by 3 bases, the J end by 3 bases, with 18 bases between. The CDR3 has 16 residues. Per germline, CDR1 LNHNV and CDR2 YYDKDF (reference sequence). The CDR3 sequence is CATSRGDGSPGYEQYF. CDR3 nucleotides: TGTGCCACCAGCAGGGGGGACGGATCCCCGGGCTACGAGCAGTACTTC.

The table lists this clonotype with many counts. V is TRBV20-1 and J is TRBJ2-3, with a possible D match to TRBD2 (5 bases). The CDR3 spans 14 residues. The germline V gene has CDR1 DFQATT and CDR2 SNEGSKA (reference sequence). The V gene lost 6 bases and the J gene lost 2 bases, with 15 bases spanning the gap. CDR3 protein: CSAETTIPTDTQYF. As DNA, the CDR3 is TGCAGTGCCGAGACGACTATCCCCACAGATACGCAGTATTTT.

This clonotype occurred many times. The rearrangement uses TRBV24-1 and TRBJ1-1; 7 bases are a match to TRBD1. Losses at the gene ends were 3 bases for V and 10 bases for J; bases not matched to a gene: 7. This CDR3 comprises 13 residues. Germline lookup yields CDR1 KGHDR and CDR2 SFDVKD. The CDR3 DNA follows: TGTGCCACCAGTGATAACAGGGGAATTGTAGCTTTCTTT. Encoded protein: CATSDNRGIVAFF.

This clonotype was seen more than once but under ten times. A much bigger clone sits one base away, suggesting this may be a read error. No conserved phenylalanine or tryptophan ends this CDR3, so it is likely a read error. The chain's CDR3 is CASRVQVMNTEAFC. CDR3 DNA: TGTGCCAGCAGGGTACAGGTCATGAACACTGAAGCTTTCTGT. V is TRBV12-3 or TRBV12-4 and J is TRBJ1-1, with D perhaps TRBD1 (5 bases). V was trimmed by 6 bases and J by 0 bases, leaving 11 bases between them. The CDR3 totals 14 residues.

This clonotype was seen many times. This chain connects TRBV10-3 to TRBJ1-2, with a possible D match to TRBD1 (6 bases). Trimming left V 4 bases short and J 5 bases short, with 20 bases between. The CDR3 has 16 residues. Looked up from germline, CDR1 is ENHRY and CDR2 is SYGVKD. The CDR3 here is CAISAPRGGASYGYTF. CDR3 DNA sequence: TGTGCCATCAGTGCCCCCCGCGGGGGGGCCTCTTATGGCTACACCTTC.

This clonotype was recorded many times. CDR3 sequence reads: CASSYVDTDTQYF. DNA of the CDR3: TGCGCCAGCAGTTACGTGGACACAGATACGCAGTATTTT. This chain uses TRBV5-1 with TRBJ2-3; D gene uncertain. The CDR3 length is 13 residues. Germline assignment: CDR1 SGHRS and CDR2 YFSETQ. The ends were cut back, 5 bases at V and 2 bases at J, with 9 bases in the middle.

This clonotype showed up many times. J is TRBJ1-1 and V is TRBV6-5; no clear D gene. V lost 5 bases, J lost 5 bases, and 18 bases lay in between. The CDR3 spans 15 residues. Looked up from germline, CDR1 is MNHEY and CDR2 is SVGAGI. The CDR3 DNA reads as TGTGCCAGCAGTCTGACCAGTCAGGTGGGAACTGAAGCTTTCTTT. This sequence encodes CASSLTSQVGTEAFF.

This clonotype was found many times. For the CDR3, the DNA is TGTGCCACCCAAGGACTAGCGGGGGAGGTCGGGGAGCTGTTTTTT. This encodes CATQGLAGEVGELFF. This chain joins TRBV6-1 and TRBJ2-2; 13 bases align to TRBD2. The V and J ends lost 10 bases and 7 bases, in that order; junction bases with no gene match: 9. The CDR3 length is 15 residues. Germline V gene data show CDR1 as MNHNS and CDR2 as SASEGT.

At least ten counts were recorded for this clonotype. V and J are TRBV29-1 and TRBJ2-5; possible D gene TRBD1, 5 bases. The CDR3 has 15 amino acids. Germline-derived CDR1 and CDR2 are SQVTM and ANQGSEA. V was trimmed by 7 bases and J by 2 bases, leaving 20 bases between them. CDR3 residues: CSAQSPRTQQETQYF. CDR3 coding DNA: TGCAGCGCTCAATCCCCCCGGACACAGCAAGAGACCCAGTACTTC. Full variable domain (rest looked up from reference TRBV29-1 and TRBJ2-5): SAVISQKPSRDICQRGTSLTIQCQVDSQVTMMFWYRQQPGQSLTLIATANQGSEATYESGFVIDKFPISRPNLTFSTLTVSNMSPEDSSIYLCSAQSPRTQQETQYFGPGTRLLVL.

This clonotype was counted a few times. The chain recombines TRBV5-1 with TRBJ1-1, with 7 bases lining up with TRBD1. Germline V lookup: CDR1 SGHRS, CDR2 YFSETQ. The CDR3 has 14 residues. V was clipped by 5 bases and J by 1 base; unmatched bases: 5. The CDR3 sequence: CASSTGQTNTEAFF. The CDR3 DNA sequence: TGCGCCAGCAGTACGGGACAGACGAACACTGAAGCTTTCTTT.

Regarding this clonotype: It is likely a read error, because the conserved phenylalanine at the end of the CDR3 is missing. The chain has TRBV20-1 and TRBJ2-7, with a weak D call TRBD2 (5 bases). The length of the CDR3 is 13 residues. Trimming shortened V by 3 bases and J by 0 bases, and 9 bases separated the two germline ends. The germline CDR1 and CDR2 sequences are DFQATT and SNEGSKA (reference sequence). CDR3 in DNA: TGCAGTGCTAGTCGTGGGAGCTCCTACGAGCAGTACTGC. Translated: CSASRGSSYEQYC.

The chain employs TRBV6-2 or TRBV6-3 and TRBJ2-5; D possibly corresponds to TRBD1 (5 bases). Trimming removed 6 bases at V and 4 bases at J, with 12 bases between. Per germline, CDR1 MNHEY and CDR2 SVGEGT. The CDR3 contains 13 residues. The CDR3 bases are TGTGCCAGCAGCCCTAGGGGTTTAGAGACCCAGTACTTC. This encodes CASSPRGLETQYF.

This clonotype occurred many times. The V gene is TRBV6-2 or TRBV6-3, the J gene TRBJ2-3; no clear D gene. Per the germline V gene, CDR1 is MNHEY and CDR2 is SVGEGT. This CDR3 has 14 amino acids. Trimming stripped 2 bases from V and 0 bases from J, with 6 bases between. The CDR3 DNA follows: TGTGCCAGCAGTTACGCTGGGAGCACAGATACGCAGTATTTT. Its protein is CASSYAGSTDTQYF.

Within the sample, this clonotype is medium-sized. The chain combines TRBV27 with TRBJ1-1; weak D call: TRBD1 (5 bases). The V and J ends lost 5 bases and 0 bases respectively, with 19 bases between them. The CDR3 is made up of 17 amino acids. CDR1 is MNHEY, CDR2 SMNVEV, per germline (reference sequence). The CDR3 region is CASSPYPPGPLNTEAFF. CDR3 DNA: TGTGCCAGCAGTCCGTATCCGCCGGGACCCCTGAACACTGAAGCTTTCTTT.